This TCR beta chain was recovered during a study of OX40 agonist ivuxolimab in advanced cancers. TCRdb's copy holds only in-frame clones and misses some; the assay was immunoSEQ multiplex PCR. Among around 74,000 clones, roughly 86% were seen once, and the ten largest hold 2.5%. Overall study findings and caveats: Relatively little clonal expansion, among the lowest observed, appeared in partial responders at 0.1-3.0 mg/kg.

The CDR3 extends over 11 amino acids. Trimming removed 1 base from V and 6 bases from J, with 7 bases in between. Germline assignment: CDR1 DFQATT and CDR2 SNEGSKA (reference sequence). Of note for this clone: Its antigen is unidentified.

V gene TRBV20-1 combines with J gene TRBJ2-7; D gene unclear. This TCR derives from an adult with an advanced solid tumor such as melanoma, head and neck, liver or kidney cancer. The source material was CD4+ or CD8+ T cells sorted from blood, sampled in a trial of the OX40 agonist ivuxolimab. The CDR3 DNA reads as TGCAGTGCTAGAGGACCGGGCGAGCAGTACTTC. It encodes CSARGPGEQYF.